This T cell receptor beta chain appears in the sequencing data of a study of shared clonotypes between healthy human individuals. CDR1 is SGHNT and CDR2 is YYREEE in the germline V gene (reference sequence). V was shortened by 4 bases and J by 0 bases, with 12 bases between the two germline ends. This CDR3 has 15 amino acids. Sequenced by immunoSEQ multiplex PCR; TCRdb stores in-frame clones only, minus some. The sample has a few hundred thousand clones, over 60% seen once. Sequenced: memory CD4+ T cells sorted from blood. Subset noted: CD45RA-negative fraction. V usage is TRBV5-4 and J usage is TRBJ2-3; D may correspond to TRBD1 or TRBD2 (6 bases each). The receptor was derived from a man aged 25-45 years in good health. The DNA of the CDR3 is TGTGCCAGCAGCGACAGGAGCGGGAGCACAGATACGCAGTATTTT. Translated: CASSDRSGSTDTQYF.